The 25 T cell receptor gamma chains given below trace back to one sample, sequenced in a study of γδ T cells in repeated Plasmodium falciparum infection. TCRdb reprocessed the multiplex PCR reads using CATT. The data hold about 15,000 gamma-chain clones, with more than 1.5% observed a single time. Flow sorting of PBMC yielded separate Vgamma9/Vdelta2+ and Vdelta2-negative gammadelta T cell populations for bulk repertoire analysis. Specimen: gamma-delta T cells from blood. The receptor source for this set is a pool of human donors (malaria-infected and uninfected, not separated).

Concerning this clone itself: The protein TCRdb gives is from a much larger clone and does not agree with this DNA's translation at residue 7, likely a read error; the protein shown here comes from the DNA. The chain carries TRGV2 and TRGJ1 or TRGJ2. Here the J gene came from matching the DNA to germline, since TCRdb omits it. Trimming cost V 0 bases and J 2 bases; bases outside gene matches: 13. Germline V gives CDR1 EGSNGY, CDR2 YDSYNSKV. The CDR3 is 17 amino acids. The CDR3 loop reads CATWDGPPAKYYYKKLF. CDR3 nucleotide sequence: TGTGCCACCTGGGACGGGCCCCCCGCCAAGTATTATTATAAGAAACTCTTT.

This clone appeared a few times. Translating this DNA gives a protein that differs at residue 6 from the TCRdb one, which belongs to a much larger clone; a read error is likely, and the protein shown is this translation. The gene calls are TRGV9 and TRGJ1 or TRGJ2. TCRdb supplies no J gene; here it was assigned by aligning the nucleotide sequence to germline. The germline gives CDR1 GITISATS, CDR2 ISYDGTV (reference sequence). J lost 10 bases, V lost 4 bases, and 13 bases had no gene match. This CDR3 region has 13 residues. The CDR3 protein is CALWDSLSSKKLF. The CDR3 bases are TGTGCCTTGTGGGACTCCCTATCTTCAAAGAAACTCTTT.

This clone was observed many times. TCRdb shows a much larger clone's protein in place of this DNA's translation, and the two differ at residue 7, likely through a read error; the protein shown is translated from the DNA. The CDR3 DNA is TGTGCCTTGTGGGAACAAGGGTTGGGCAAAAAAATCAAGGTATTT. Amino acids: CALWEQGLGKKIKVF. V gene TRGV9 combines with J gene TRGJP. TCRdb carries no J gene annotation; the J gene was assigned here by matching the DNA with germline. The CDR3 spans 15 residues. Germline values: CDR1 GITISATS, CDR2 ISYDGTV (reference sequence).

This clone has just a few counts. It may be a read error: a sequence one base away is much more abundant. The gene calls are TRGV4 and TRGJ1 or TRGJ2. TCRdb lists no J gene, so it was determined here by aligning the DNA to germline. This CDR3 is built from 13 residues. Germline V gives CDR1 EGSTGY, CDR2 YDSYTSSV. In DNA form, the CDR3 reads TGTACCACCTGGGATTTAAGTAACGGTAAGAAACTCTTT. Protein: CTTWDLSNGKKLF.

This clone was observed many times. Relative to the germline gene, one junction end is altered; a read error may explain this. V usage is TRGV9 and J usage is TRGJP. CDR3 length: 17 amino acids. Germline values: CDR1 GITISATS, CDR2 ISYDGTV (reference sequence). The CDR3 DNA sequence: TGTGCCTTGTGGGAGGTGTATGGAGAGTTGGGCAAAAAAGTCAAGGTATTT. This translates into CALWEVYGELGKKVKVF.

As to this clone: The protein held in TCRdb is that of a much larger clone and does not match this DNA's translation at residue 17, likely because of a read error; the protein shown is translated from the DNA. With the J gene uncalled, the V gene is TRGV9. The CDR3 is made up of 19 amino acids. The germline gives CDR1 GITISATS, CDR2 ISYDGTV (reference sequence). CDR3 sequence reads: CALWEGTKLQELGKKIRVF. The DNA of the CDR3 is TGTGCCTTGTGGGAGGGAACCAAATTACAAGAGTTGGGCAAAAAAATCAGGGTATTT.

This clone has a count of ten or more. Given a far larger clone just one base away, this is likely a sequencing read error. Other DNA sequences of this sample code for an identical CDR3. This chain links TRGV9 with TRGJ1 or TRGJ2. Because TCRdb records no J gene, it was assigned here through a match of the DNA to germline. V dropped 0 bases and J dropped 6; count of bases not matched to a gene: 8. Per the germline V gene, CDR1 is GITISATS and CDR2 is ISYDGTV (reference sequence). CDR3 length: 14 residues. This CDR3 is CALWEVPRGYKKLF. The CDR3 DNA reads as TGTGCCTTGTGGGAGGTGCCCAGGGGTTATAAGAAACTCTTT.

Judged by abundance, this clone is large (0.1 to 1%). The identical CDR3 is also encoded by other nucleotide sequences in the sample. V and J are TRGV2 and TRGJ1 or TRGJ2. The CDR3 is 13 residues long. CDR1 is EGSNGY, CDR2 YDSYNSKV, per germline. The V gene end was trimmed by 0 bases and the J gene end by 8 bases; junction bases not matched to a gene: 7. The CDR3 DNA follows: TGTGCCACCTGGGACGGGCCTCGCCATAAGAAACTCTTT. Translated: CATWDGPRHKKLF.

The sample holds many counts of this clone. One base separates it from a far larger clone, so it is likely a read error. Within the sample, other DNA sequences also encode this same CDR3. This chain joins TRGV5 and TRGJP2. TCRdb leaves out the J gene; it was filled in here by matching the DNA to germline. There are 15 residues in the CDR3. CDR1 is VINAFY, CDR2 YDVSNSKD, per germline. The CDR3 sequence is CATWDSSRSDWIKTF. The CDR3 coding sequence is TGCGCCACCTGGGACAGTTCACGTAGTGATTGGATCAAGACGTTT.

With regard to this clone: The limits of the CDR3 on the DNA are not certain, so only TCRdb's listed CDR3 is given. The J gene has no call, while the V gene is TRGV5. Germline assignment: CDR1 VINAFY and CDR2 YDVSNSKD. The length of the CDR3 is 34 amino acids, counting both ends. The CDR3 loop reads CATWDRPLIFIIRNSLAVEQHLLSQVSIGRIQHF.

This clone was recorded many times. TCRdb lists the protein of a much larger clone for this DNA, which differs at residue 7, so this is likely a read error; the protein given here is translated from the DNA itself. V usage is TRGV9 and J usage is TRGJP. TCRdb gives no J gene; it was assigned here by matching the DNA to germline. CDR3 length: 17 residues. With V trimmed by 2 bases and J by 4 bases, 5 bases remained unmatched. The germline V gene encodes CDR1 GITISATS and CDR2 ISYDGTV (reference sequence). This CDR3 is CALWEDNQELGKKIKVF. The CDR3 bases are TGTGCCTTGTGGGAGGATAATCAAGAGTTGGGCAAAAAAATCAAGGTATTT.

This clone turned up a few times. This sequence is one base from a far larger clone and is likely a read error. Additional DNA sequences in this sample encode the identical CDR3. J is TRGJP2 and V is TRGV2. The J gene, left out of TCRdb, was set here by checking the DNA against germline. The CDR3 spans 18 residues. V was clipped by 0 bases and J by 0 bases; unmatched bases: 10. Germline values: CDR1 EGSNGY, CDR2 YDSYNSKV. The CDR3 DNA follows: TGTGCCACCTGGGACGGGGTTCCCAGATATAGTAGTGATTGGATCAAGACGTTT. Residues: CATWDGVPRYSSDWIKTF.

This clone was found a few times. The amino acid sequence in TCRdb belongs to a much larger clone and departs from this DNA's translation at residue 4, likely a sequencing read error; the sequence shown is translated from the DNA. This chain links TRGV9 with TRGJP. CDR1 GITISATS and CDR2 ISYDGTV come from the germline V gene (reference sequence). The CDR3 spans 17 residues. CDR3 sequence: CALLEVGGELGKKIKVF. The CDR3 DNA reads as TGTGCCTTGTTGGAGGTTGGTGGAGAGTTGGGCAAAAAAATCAAGGTATTT.

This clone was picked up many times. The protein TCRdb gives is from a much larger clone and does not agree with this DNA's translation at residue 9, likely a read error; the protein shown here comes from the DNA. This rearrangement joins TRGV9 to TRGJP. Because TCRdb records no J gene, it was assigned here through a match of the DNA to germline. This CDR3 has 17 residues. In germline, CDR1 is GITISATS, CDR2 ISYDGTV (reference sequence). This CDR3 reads CALWEVRQGLGKKIKVF. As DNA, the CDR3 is TGTGCCTTGTGGGAGGTGAGGCAAGGGTTGGGCAAAAAAATCAAGGTATTT.

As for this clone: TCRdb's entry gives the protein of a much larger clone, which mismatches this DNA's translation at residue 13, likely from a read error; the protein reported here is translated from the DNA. The CDR3 is CALWEVKPELGKEIKVF. The CDR3 nucleotides are TGTGCCTTGTGGGAGGTGAAGCCAGAGTTGGGCAAAGAAATCAAGGTATTT. The gene calls are TRGV9 and TRGJP. Matching the DNA to germline supplied the J gene, which TCRdb does not give. This CDR3 region has 17 residues. Germline V gene lookup returns CDR1 GITISATS and CDR2 ISYDGTV (reference sequence).

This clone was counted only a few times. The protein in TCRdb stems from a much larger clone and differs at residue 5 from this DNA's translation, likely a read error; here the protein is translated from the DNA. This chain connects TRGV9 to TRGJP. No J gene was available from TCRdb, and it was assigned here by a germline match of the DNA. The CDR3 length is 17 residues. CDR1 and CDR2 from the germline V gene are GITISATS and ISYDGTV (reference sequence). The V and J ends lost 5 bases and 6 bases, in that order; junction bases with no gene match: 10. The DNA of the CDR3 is TGTGCCTTGTGGGTGGTTGGTGGAGAGTTGGGCAAAAAAATCAAGGTATTT. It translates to CALWVVGGELGKKIKVF.

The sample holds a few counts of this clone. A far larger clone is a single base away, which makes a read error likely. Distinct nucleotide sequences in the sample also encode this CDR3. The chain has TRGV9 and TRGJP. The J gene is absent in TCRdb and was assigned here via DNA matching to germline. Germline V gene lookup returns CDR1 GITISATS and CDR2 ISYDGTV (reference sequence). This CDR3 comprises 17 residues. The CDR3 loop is CALWEVGGELGKKIKVF. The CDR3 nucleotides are TGTGCCTTATGGGAGGTTGGTGGAGAGTTGGGCAAAAAAATCAAGGTATTT.

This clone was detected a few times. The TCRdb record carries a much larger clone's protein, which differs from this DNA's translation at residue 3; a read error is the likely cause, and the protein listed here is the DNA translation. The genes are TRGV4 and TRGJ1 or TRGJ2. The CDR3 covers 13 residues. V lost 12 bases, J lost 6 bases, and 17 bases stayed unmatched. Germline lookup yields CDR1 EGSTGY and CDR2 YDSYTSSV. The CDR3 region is CASLGILSYKKLF. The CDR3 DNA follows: TGTGCCTCCTTGGGGATTTTGAGTTATAAGAAACTCTTT.

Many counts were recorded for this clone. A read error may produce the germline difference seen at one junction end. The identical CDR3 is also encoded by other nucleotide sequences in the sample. The DNA of the CDR3 is TGTGCCATGTGGGAGGATTATAAGAAACTCTTT. Protein: CAMWEDYKKLF. The chain recombines TRGV9 with TRGJ1 or TRGJ2. This CDR3 is built from 11 residues. Germline CDR1 reads GITISATS; CDR2 reads ISYDGTV (reference sequence).

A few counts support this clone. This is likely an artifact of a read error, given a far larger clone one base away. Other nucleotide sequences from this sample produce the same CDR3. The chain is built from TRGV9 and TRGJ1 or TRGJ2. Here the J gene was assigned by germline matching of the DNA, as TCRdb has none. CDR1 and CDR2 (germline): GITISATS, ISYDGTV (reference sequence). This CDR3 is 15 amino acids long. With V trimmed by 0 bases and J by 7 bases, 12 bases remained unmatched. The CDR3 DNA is TGTGCCTTGTGGGAGGTGCATCCGGGTTACTATAAGAAACTCTTT. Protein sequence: CALWEVHPGYYKKLF.

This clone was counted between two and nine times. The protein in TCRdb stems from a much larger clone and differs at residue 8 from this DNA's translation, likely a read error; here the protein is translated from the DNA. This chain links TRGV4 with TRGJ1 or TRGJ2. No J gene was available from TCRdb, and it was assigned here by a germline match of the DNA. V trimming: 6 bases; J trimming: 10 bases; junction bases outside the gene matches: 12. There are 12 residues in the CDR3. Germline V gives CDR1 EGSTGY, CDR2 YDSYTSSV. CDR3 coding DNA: TGTGCCACCTGGCCGAATTATGAGAAGAAACTCTTT. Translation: CATWPNYEKKLF.

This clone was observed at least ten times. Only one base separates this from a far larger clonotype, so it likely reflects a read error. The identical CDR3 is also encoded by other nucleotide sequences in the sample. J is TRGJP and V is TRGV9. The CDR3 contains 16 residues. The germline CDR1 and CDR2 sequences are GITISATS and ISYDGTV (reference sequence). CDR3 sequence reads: CALWAQGELGKKIKVF. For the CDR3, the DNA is TGTGCTTTGTGGGCCCAAGGTGAGTTGGGCAAAAAAATCAAGGTATTT.

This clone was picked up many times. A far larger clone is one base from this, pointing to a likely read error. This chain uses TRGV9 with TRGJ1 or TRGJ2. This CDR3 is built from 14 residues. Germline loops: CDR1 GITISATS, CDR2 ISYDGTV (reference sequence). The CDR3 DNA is TGTGCCTTGTGGGAGGTGCCCACTTATCATAAGAAACTCTTT. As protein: CALWEVPTYHKKLF.

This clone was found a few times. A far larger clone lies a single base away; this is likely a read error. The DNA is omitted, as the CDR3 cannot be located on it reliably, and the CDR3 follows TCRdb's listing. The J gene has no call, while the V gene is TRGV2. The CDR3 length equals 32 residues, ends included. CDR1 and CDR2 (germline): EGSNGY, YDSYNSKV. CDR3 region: CATWDGPIGIRNSLAVEQHWLSQVSIGRIQHF.

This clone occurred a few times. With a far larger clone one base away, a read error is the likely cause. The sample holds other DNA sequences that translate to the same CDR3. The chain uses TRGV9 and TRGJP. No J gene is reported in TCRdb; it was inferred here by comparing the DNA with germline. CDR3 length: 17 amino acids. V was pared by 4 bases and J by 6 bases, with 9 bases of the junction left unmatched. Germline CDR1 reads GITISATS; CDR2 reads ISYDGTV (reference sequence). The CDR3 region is CALWEVGGELGKKIKVF. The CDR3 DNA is TGTGCCTTGTGGGAAGTTGGTGGAGAGTTGGGCAAAAAAATCAAGGTATTT.